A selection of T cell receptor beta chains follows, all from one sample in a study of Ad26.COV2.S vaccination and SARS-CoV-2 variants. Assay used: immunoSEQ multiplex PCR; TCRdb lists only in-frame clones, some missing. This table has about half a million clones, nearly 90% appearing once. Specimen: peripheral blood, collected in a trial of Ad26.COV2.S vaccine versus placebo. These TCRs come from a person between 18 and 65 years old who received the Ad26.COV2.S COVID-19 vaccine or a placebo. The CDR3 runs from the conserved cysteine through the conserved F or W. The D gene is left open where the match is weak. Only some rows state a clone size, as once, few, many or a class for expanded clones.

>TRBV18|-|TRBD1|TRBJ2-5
CASSSGGETQYF
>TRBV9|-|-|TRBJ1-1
CASSATTWGTEAFF
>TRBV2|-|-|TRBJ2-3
CASLVTDTQYF
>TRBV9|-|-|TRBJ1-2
CASSPTTGKNYGYTF
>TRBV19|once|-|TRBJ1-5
CASNPGQAGQPQHF
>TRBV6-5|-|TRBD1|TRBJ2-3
CASSSPGQGTDTQYF
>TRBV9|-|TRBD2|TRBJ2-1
CASSARGVAGTYNEQFF
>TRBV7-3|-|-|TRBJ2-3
CASSTSFTDTQYF
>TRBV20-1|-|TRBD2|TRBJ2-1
CSASRIAGNNEQFF
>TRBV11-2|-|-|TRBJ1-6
CASSLDLGNNSPLHF
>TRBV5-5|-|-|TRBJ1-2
CASSPGTVSSYGYTF
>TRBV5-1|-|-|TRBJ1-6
CASSLGDGPASPLHF
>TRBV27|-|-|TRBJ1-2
CASSLGGDYGYTF
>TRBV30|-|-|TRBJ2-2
CAWSGTQSGSYTGELFF
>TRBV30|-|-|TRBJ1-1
CAWSHGTGNTEAFF
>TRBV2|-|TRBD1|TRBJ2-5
CASRDRGQETQYF